One sample yielded the 28 T cell receptor beta chains listed below, sequenced in a study of T-cell memory formation after mild COVID-19. TCRdb re-derived calls from the 5' RACE reads in MiXCR, one entry per CDR3 protein. The sample gives around 210,000 distinct CDR3 sequences, around 9.1% of which show up once; roughly 3.5% is in the top ten. The sample taken for sequencing was PBMCs or a T cell subset sorted from them (not recorded which). The receptor source for this set is a man younger than 35 who had mild COVID-19 (a few samples of this study predate the infection). Cell type and time point are not known.

This chain links TRBV29-1 with TRBJ2-1; 7 bases map to TRBD2. The CDR3 sequence is 15 residues long. Germline values: CDR1 SQVTM, CDR2 ANQGSEA. J lost 5 bases, V lost 6 bases, and 13 bases had no gene match. DNA of the CDR3: TGCAGCGTCGCGACCAGCCTAGCGGCTAACAATGAGCAGTTCTTC. Translated: CSVATSLAANNEQFF.

This clonotype was counted a few times. The CDR3 bases are TGTGCCAGCGTGGGACAGCCATATCAGCCCCAGCATTTT. Protein sequence: CASVGQPYQPQHF. J is TRBJ1-5 and V is TRBV6-2 or TRBV6-3; 7 positions match TRBD1. CDR1 is MNHEY, CDR2 SVGEGT, per germline. Germline trimming cut 8 bases from V and 5 bases from J; bases unmatched to any gene: 6. There are 13 residues in the CDR3.

This clonotype showed up just a few times. V and J are TRBV18 and TRBJ2-6, with D perhaps matching TRBD1 (5 bases). CDR3 length: 20 amino acids. Per the germline V gene, CDR1 is KGHSH and CDR2 is LQKENI. Trimming took off 8 bases at V and 0 bases at J, with 26 bases between the two ends. DNA of the CDR3: TGTGCCAGCCTAAGGAATTTTTGGGCAGGGCACAACTCTGGGGCCAACGTCCTGACTTTC. Translation: CASLRNFWAGHNSGANVLTF.

This clonotype was detected a few times. This chain joins TRBV4-1 and TRBJ1-1; tentatively, D is TRBD1 (5 bases). CDR1 and CDR2 from the germline V gene are MGHRA and YSYEKL. The CDR3 sequence is 14 residues long. Trimming removed 1 base from V and 4 bases from J, with 10 bases in between. DNA for the CDR3: TGCGCCAGCAGCCAAGGACAGTGGGGCACTGAAGCTTTCTTT. It yields the protein CASSQGQWGTEAFF.

This clonotype was counted ten times or more. V is TRBV5-1 and J is TRBJ2-1; no definite D call. This CDR3 has 11 amino acids. Germline V gene sequence: CDR1 SGHRS, CDR2 YFSETQ. V was cut by 5 bases and J by 4 bases, with 4 bases left in between. The CDR3 coding sequence is TGCGCCAGCAGGGAGTACAATGAGCAGTTCTTC. Translation gives CASREYNEQFF.

This clonotype was found a few times. The chain couples TRBV7-2 to TRBJ1-3; 9 bases agree with TRBD1. Looked up from germline, CDR1 is SGHTA and CDR2 is FQGNSA. This CDR3 is 16 amino acids long. The junction had 5 bases not matched to a gene; V was cut back by 1 base and J by 4 bases. This chain's CDR3 is CASSLGNRGLGNTIYF. CDR3 DNA: TGTGCCAGCAGCTTAGGCAACAGGGGGCTCGGAAACACCATATATTTT.

The V gene is TRBV19, the J gene TRBJ1-1, with D possibly TRBD1 on 5 matching bases. Germline V lookup: CDR1 LNHDA, CDR2 SQIVND (reference sequence). V lost 9 bases and J lost 3, with 17 bases in between. This CDR3 region has 14 residues. CDR3 protein: CASRSDSMYTEAFF. CDR3 bases: TGTGCCAGCAGATCTGACAGCATGTACACTGAAGCTTTCTTT.

This clonotype was picked up many times. The rearrangement joins TRBV4-3 to TRBJ2-1; TRBD2 agrees at 10 bases. CDR1 is LGHNA, CDR2 YSLEER, per germline. CDR3 length: 15 amino acids. Trimming at V came to 4 bases and at J to 4 bases, leaving 4 bases not matched to a gene. The CDR3 region is CASSPRLAGYNEQFF. CDR3 coding DNA: TGCGCCAGCAGCCCGAGACTAGCGGGTTACAATGAGCAGTTCTTC.

The V gene is TRBV2, the J gene TRBJ2-7, with a weak D call TRBD1 (6 bases). The CDR3 covers 16 residues. Trimming removed 0 bases from V and 3 bases from J, with 15 bases in between. The V gene's germline CDR1 is SNHLY and CDR2 FYNNEI. CDR3 coding DNA: TGTGCCAGCAGTGAAGCGACTTGGACAGCACGCTACGAGCAGTACGTC. Translation: CASSEATWTARYEQYV.

CDR3 in amino acids: CASSLYPATQYF. CDR3 sequence (DNA): TGTGCCAGCAGTTTATACCCCGCGACCCAGTACTTC. The chain combines TRBV28 with TRBJ2-5; no firm D call. The CDR3 spans 12 residues. V was pared by 1 base and J by 7 bases, with 7 bases between. The germline V gene encodes CDR1 MDHEN and CDR2 SYDVKM.

This clonotype has a handful of counts. The chain joins TRBV7-2 to TRBJ2-3; D gene uncertain. The V end lost 4 bases, the J end lost 0 bases, and 8 bases lay between the germline ends. This CDR3 is built from 14 residues. The germline gives CDR1 SGHTA, CDR2 FQGNSA. CDR3 region: CASSSYTSTDTQYF. DNA for the CDR3: TGTGCCAGCAGCTCTTACACTAGCACAGATACGCAGTATTTT.

This clonotype was counted a few times. This chain uses TRBV28 with TRBJ2-1; TRBD1 matches at 10 bases. After removal of 5 bases from V and 4 bases from J, the junction contained 8 bases not matched to a gene. This CDR3 has 16 amino acids. Germline loops: CDR1 MDHEN, CDR2 SYDVKM. The DNA of the CDR3 is TGTGCCAGCAGTCCCCAGACAGGGGGCGGGTACAATGAGCAGTTCTTC. It encodes CASSPQTGGGYNEQFF.

This clonotype was counted only a few times. The rearrangement joins TRBV5-1 to TRBJ2-6, with D tentatively TRBD1 or TRBD2 (5 bases each). CDR1 is SGHRS, CDR2 YFSETQ, per germline. The V and J ends lost 4 bases and 4 bases respectively, with 12 bases between them. The CDR3 sequence is 15 residues long. The CDR3 DNA reads TGCGCCAGCAGCCCCGAGAGGGACGGGGCCAACGTCCTGACTTTC. This gives the protein CASSPERDGANVLTF.

This clonotype came up a few times. V and J are TRBV4-3 and TRBJ2-5; no definite D call. Germline assignment: CDR1 LGHNA and CDR2 YSLEER. Trimming left V 0 bases short and J 5 bases short, with 13 bases between. The CDR3 loop spans 15 amino acids. The CDR3 sequence: CASSQDFLPGETQYF. CDR3 bases: TGCGCCAGCAGCCAAGATTTCCTTCCTGGGGAGACCCAGTACTTC.

This chain connects TRBV12-3 or TRBV12-4 to TRBJ2-3, with 8 nucleotides matching TRBD2. This CDR3 has 15 residues. With V trimmed by 6 bases and J by 5 bases, 10 bases remained unmatched. In nucleotides, the CDR3 is TGTGCCAGCAGCAACTTCGGGGGGGAAGGAGATACGCAGTATTTT. Amino acids: CASSNFGGEGDTQYF.

This clonotype came up a few times. The chain is built from TRBV24-1 and TRBJ2-1; 8 positions agree with TRBD1. The CDR3 is made up of 14 amino acids. The trim removed 3 bases at V and 7 bases at J, leaving 4 bases unmatched. Germline loops: CDR1 KGHDR, CDR2 SFDVKD. The DNA of the CDR3 is TGTGCCACCAGTGATCCGGGACAGGATAATGAGCAGTTCTTC. Encoded protein: CATSDPGQDNEQFF.

This clonotype came up many times. The V and J genes are TRBV7-2 and TRBJ2-3; unclear D gene. Trimming removed 3 bases at V and 4 bases at J, with 5 bases between. Germline V gene sequence: CDR1 SGHTA, CDR2 FQGNSA. CDR3 length equals 12 residues. CDR3 loop: CASSLTPDTQYF. The CDR3 region has the DNA TGTGCCAGCAGCTTGACGCCAGATACGCAGTATTTT.

The V gene is TRBV20-1, the J gene TRBJ2-5; possible D gene TRBD2, 5 bases. Germline lookup yields CDR1 DFQATT and CDR2 SNEGSKA (reference sequence). This CDR3 has 16 residues. V lost 2 bases and J lost 4, with 20 bases in between. The CDR3 nucleotides are TGCAGTGCTAGATCATTTGGTGGGCTAGCTCTAGAGACCCAGTACTTC. Its translation: CSARSFGGLALETQYF.

This clonotype was seen more than once but under ten times. CDR3 protein: CASSPQTRPLSYGYTF. The CDR3 region has the DNA TGTGCCAGCAGCCCCCAGACCAGACCCCTCAGCTATGGCTACACCTTC. The rearrangement links TRBV7-2 to TRBJ1-2; D not resolved. The CDR3 covers 16 residues. Trimming left V 5 bases short and J 4 bases short, with 20 bases between. The germline V gene has CDR1 SGHTA and CDR2 FQGNSA. Variable domain in full (rest from reference TRBV7-2 and TRBJ1-2): GAGVSQSPSNKVTEKGKDVELRCDPISGHTALYWYRQSLGQGLEFLIYFQGNSAPDKSGLPSDRFSAERTGGSVSTLTIQRTQQEDSAVYLCASSPQTRPLSYGYTFGSGTRLTVV.

This clonotype came up many times. The chain has TRBV2 and TRBJ2-1; 7 bases fit TRBD1. Trimming cost V 6 bases and J 4 bases; bases outside gene matches: 3. The length of the CDR3 is 13 residues. CDR1 is SNHLY, CDR2 FYNNEI, per germline. CDR3 amino acids: CASRGTDYNEQFF. As DNA, the CDR3 is TGTGCCAGCAGAGGGACAGATTACAATGAGCAGTTCTTC.

J is TRBJ2-1 and V is TRBV4-3, with D possibly matching TRBD1 (6 bases). Trimming took 1 base from V and 0 from J, leaving 13 bases between them. This CDR3 region has 17 residues. The germline V gene encodes CDR1 LGHNA and CDR2 YSLEER. This chain's CDR3 is CASSQVPGASSYNEQFF. The CDR3 DNA is TGCGCCAGCAGCCAAGTTCCAGGGGCCAGCTCCTACAATGAGCAGTTCTTC.

The chain uses TRBV27 and TRBJ2-7; TRBD2 is a possible D gene (5 bases). V gave up 3 bases and J gave up 2 bases, with 17 bases separating them. This CDR3 contains 16 residues. Germline assignment: CDR1 MNHEY and CDR2 SMNVEV (reference sequence). The CDR3 DNA sequence: TGTGCCAGCAGTTTCAAGTTTGGAGGCAGTACCTACGAGCAGTACTTC. This gives the protein CASSFKFGGSTYEQYF.

This chain joins TRBV18 and TRBJ2-3, with D unresolved. V shed 4 bases and J shed 1 base, with 15 bases lying between them. The CDR3 is made up of 16 amino acids. CDR1 and CDR2 from the germline V gene are KGHSH and LQKENI. CDR3 sequence (DNA): TGTGCCAGCTCACTATTAGTGAATCTTGGCACAGATACGCAGTATTTT. Protein sequence: CASSLLVNLGTDTQYF.

In nucleotides, the CDR3 is TGTGCCAGCAGCGTAGACGGAGCGAACACTGAAGCTTTCTTT. It codes for CASSVDGANTEAFF. This sequence joins TRBV9 and TRBJ1-1; D is unclear. V dropped 0 bases and J dropped 1 base, with 7 bases sitting between them. Looked up from germline, CDR1 is SGDLS and CDR2 is YYNGEE. The CDR3 runs 14 residues.

This clonotype has a handful of counts. The chain has TRBV6-5 and TRBJ1-5; D unresolved. Germline CDR1 is MNHEY and CDR2 is SVGAGI. The V end lost 4 bases, the J end lost 5 bases, and 9 bases lay between the germline ends. This CDR3 has 13 residues. CDR3 residues: CASSSDGYQPQHF. CDR3 in DNA: TGTGCCAGCAGTTCTGACGGTTATCAGCCCCAGCATTTT.

The chain has TRBV6-6 and TRBJ1-2; D gene unclear. Between the trimmed V and J ends, which lost 8 bases and 8 bases, there was a span of 3 bases. Germline V CDR1 and CDR2: MNHNY, SVGAGI (reference sequence). The CDR3 consists of 8 residues. For the CDR3, the DNA is TGTGCCAGCGAGGGCTACACCTTC. Protein product: CASEGYTF.

The chain combines TRBV12-5 with TRBJ2-7; D not resolved. Germline V gene sequence: CDR1 LGHNT, CDR2 FRNRAP. The CDR3 loop spans 12 amino acids. V lost 2 bases, J lost 0 bases, and 2 bases lay in between. This CDR3 is CASGLTSYEQYF. CDR3 DNA: TGTGCTAGTGGTTTGACCTCCTACGAGCAGTACTTC.

The chain carries TRBV25-1 and TRBJ2-5; 7 bases line up with TRBD1. V lost 4 bases and J lost 9; bases outside the gene matches: 5. CDR3 length equals 12 residues. Germline V gene sequence: CDR1 MGHDK, CDR2 SYGVNS. This CDR3 reads CASSARQGAQYF. The CDR3 nucleotides are TGTGCCAGCAGTGCCCGGCAGGGGGCCCAGTACTTC.